A single sample gave rise to the 2 T cell receptor beta chains below, sequenced in a study of cytomegalovirus exposure and HLA in healthy donors. The PCR employed 60 Vbeta primers together with 13 Jbeta primers. The data were produced by immunoSEQ multiplex PCR, yet TCRdb's version contains in-frame clones alone and is incomplete. Of under 250,000 clones listed, more than 75% were seen once; the top ten hold around 0.23%. The sample taken for sequencing was PBMCs. The source of these receptors is a girl aged 2 to 10 in good health and CMV-seronegative.

The J gene is TRBJ2-2, the V gene TRBV5-1; 9 bases map to TRBD1. The CDR3 contains 16 residues. The V gene end was trimmed by 4 bases and the J gene end by 0 bases; junction bases not matched to a gene: 4. Germline V lookup: CDR1 SGHRS, CDR2 YFSETQ. The CDR3 nucleotides are TGCGCCAGCAGCGCGCGACAGGGGGCGAACACCGGGGAGCTGTTTTTT. This encodes CASSARQGANTGELFF.

The rearrangement joins TRBV10-3 to TRBJ2-3, with TRBD1 matching 8 bases. This CDR3 is built from 15 residues. Germline V gene data show CDR1 as ENHRY and CDR2 as SYGVKD. The junction had 9 bases not matched to a gene; V was cut back by 6 bases and J by 4 bases. CDR3 in DNA: TGTGCCATCAGCCAACAGGGGGTCGGGGCAGATACGCAGTATTTT. Translated: CAISQQGVGADTQYF.